The 18 T cell receptor beta chains reported below all come from one sample, sequenced in a study of cytomegalovirus exposure and HLA in healthy donors. TCRdb's copy holds only in-frame clones and misses some; the assay was immunoSEQ multiplex PCR. The sample records roughly 220,000 clones, 75% to 90% being singletons. Sequencing was performed on PBMCs. The source is a woman in her thirties in good health and CMV-seropositive.

A word on this clone: Other nucleotide sequences from this sample produce the same CDR3. This chain connects TRBV30 to TRBJ1-5; D is uncertain. The CDR3 sequence is 13 residues long. The V end lost 1 base, the J end lost 1 base, and 5 bases lay between the germline ends. Germline V lookup: CDR1 GTSNPN, CDR2 SVGIG (reference sequence). The CDR3 coding sequence is TGTGCCTGGAGTGGGGGAAGCAATCAGCCCCAGCATTTT. Protein: CAWSGGSNQPQHF.

This chain connects TRBV30 to TRBJ1-3; D is perhaps TRBD1 (5 bases). Germline V gene data show CDR1 as GTSNPN and CDR2 as SVGIG (reference sequence). The ends were cut back, 4 bases at V and 4 bases at J, with 14 bases in the middle. The CDR3 runs to 14 residues. The CDR3: CAWTTPGQGNTIYF. CDR3 nucleotides: TGTGCCTGGACCACCCCCGGACAAGGAAACACCATATATTTT.

This clone was seen only a few times. CDR3 amino acids: CASSQFDRFYEQYF. The CDR3 nucleotides read TGTGCCAGCAGCCAATTTGACAGATTCTACGAGCAGTACTTC. The chain combines TRBV16 with TRBJ2-7; a weak D match, TRBD1 (5 bases). The CDR3 is 14 amino acids. Germline CDR1 is KGHSY and CDR2 is FQNENV. The ends were cut back, 1 base at V and 3 bases at J, with 10 bases in the middle.

The chain is built from TRBV4-1 and TRBJ2-1; 12 nucleotides agree with TRBD2. Germline lookup yields CDR1 MGHRA and CDR2 YSYEKL. V lost 4 bases and J lost 4; bases outside the gene matches: 5. The CDR3 totals 16 residues. The CDR3 region is CASSLTTSGSYNEQFF. CDR3 DNA sequence: TGCGCCAGCAGCCTAACGACTAGCGGGAGTTACAATGAGCAGTTCTTC.

The chain employs TRBV2 and TRBJ1-2; 7 positions agree with TRBD1. V lost 3 bases to trimming and J lost 4 bases; unmatched junction nucleotides: 11. This CDR3 is 16 amino acids long. The germline gives CDR1 SNHLY, CDR2 FYNNEI. The CDR3 protein is CASSDSEGAVSYGYTF. DNA for the CDR3: TGTGCCAGCAGTGACTCAGAGGGGGCGGTTTCCTATGGCTACACCTTC.

This clone is a singleton in its sample. The chain links TRBV27 to TRBJ1-5, with TRBD1 matching 10 bases. The CDR3 covers 15 residues. Trimming cost V 6 bases and J 7 bases; bases outside gene matches: 9. Germline V gives CDR1 MNHEY, CDR2 SMNVEV (reference sequence). The CDR3 nucleotides read TGTGCCAGCAGCGCCGGGACAGGGGATAGGCAGCCCCAGCATTTT. Its translation is CASSAGTGDRQPQHF.

This sequence joins TRBV2 and TRBJ1-2; the D is unclear. Germline V gene data show CDR1 as SNHLY and CDR2 as FYNNEI. The V gene lost 2 bases and the J gene lost 2 bases, with 6 bases spanning the gap. The CDR3 consists of 13 residues. CDR3 loop: CASSERQNYGYTF. The CDR3 coding sequence is TGTGCCAGCAGTGAAAGGCAAAACTATGGCTACACCTTC.

This chain connects TRBV14 to TRBJ2-7, with no clear D. Trimming shortened V by 4 bases and J by 0 bases, and 10 bases separated the two germline ends. Germline values: CDR1 SGHDN, CDR2 FVKESK. The CDR3 length is 14 residues. CDR3: CASSPFRLSYEQYF. As DNA, the CDR3 is TGTGCCAGCAGCCCCTTCCGCCTCTCCTACGAGCAGTACTTC.

V usage is TRBV6-1 and J usage is TRBJ2-7, with 7 bases matching TRBD2. The V and J ends lost 6 bases and 2 bases, in that order; junction bases with no gene match: 4. The CDR3 length is 13 residues. Germline V lookup: CDR1 MNHNS, CDR2 SASEGT. For the CDR3, the DNA is TGTGCCAGCAGACACCTAGCGGCCTACGAGCAGTACTTC. It translates to CASRHLAAYEQYF.

This chain connects TRBV27 to TRBJ2-3; 7 nucleotides align to TRBD1. There are 14 residues in the CDR3. Losses at the gene ends were 5 bases for V and 0 bases for J; bases not matched to a gene: 2. Looked up from germline, CDR1 is MNHEY and CDR2 is SMNVEV (reference sequence). CDR3 sequence: CASSPDRSTDTQYF. CDR3 DNA: TGTGCCAGCAGTCCGGACAGGAGCACAGATACGCAGTATTTT.

This chain links TRBV28 with TRBJ2-1; weak D call: TRBD1 (6 bases). The CDR3 contains 15 residues. V was clipped by 3 bases and J by 0 bases, with 9 bases between them. CDR1 and CDR2 from the germline V gene are MDHEN and SYDVKM. The DNA of the CDR3 is TGTGCCAGCAGTTTGACAGGCAACTCCTACAATGAGCAGTTCTTC. This encodes CASSLTGNSYNEQFF.

About this clone itself: The same CDR3 arises from other DNA sequences in this sample as well. The chain recombines TRBV30 with TRBJ1-4, with D uncertain. Trimming pared 0 bases from V and 8 bases from J, leaving 4 bases between. This CDR3 comprises 11 residues. Germline values: CDR1 GTSNPN, CDR2 SVGIG (reference sequence). The CDR3 sequence: CAWSVSEKLFF. The CDR3 DNA reads TGTGCCTGGAGTGTCTCCGAAAAACTGTTTTTT.

The genes are TRBV10-1 and TRBJ2-1; 9 nucleotides line up with TRBD1. Trimming took 4 bases from V and 5 from J; bases not matched to a gene: 0. The CDR3 length is 13 residues. From germline, CDR1 is WNHNN and CDR2 SYGVQD (reference sequence). CDR3 loop: CASSGDRDNEQFF. The CDR3 nucleotides are TGCGCCAGCAGTGGGGACAGGGACAATGAGCAGTTCTTC.

The genes are TRBV30 and TRBJ1-1; D call uncertain. The V gene lost 3 bases and the J gene lost 3 bases, with 14 bases spanning the gap. The CDR3 consists of 14 residues. Germline assignment: CDR1 GTSNPN and CDR2 SVGIG (reference sequence). DNA for the CDR3: TGTGCCTGGAGCGCCCCCCTTGGGGACACTGAAGCTTTCTTT. Protein product: CAWSAPLGDTEAFF.

This clone was seen only once. CDR3 sequence (DNA): TGTGCCAGCAGCGCGGAATTACCGGGACCCAAAAACATTCAGTACTTC. Translating it yields CASSAELPGPKNIQYF. The genes are TRBV9 and TRBJ2-4; the D gene could be TRBD1 or TRBD2 (5 bases each). Deletions cut 3 bases from V and 2 bases from J, with 15 bases between. CDR1 SGDLS and CDR2 YYNGEE come from the germline V gene. The CDR3 extends over 16 amino acids.

Only a few counts were recorded for this clone. The V gene is TRBV28, the J gene TRBJ1-2, with D possibly being TRBD1 (5 bases). The CDR3 length is 13 residues. V was pared by 5 bases and J by 3 bases, with 10 bases between. Germline V gene sequence: CDR1 MDHEN, CDR2 SYDVKM. The CDR3 DNA reads TGTGCCAGCAGTCCCCCGGGGGACTATGGCTACACCTTC. It codes for CASSPPGDYGYTF.

The V gene is TRBV10-3, the J gene TRBJ2-3, with D perhaps TRBD1 (6 bases). Trimming stripped 6 bases from V and 5 bases from J, with 15 bases between. Germline loops: CDR1 ENHRY, CDR2 SYGVKD. The CDR3 contains 14 residues. The CDR3 nucleotides are TGTGCCATCAGGGGGGCTACCTACAAAGATACGCAGTATTTT. Its protein is CAIRGATYKDTQYF.

This sequence joins TRBV19 and TRBJ1-1; D gene unclear. Trimming removed 7 bases from V and 6 bases from J, with 9 bases in between. The CDR3 is 11 amino acids. Germline V CDR1 and CDR2: LNHDA, SQIVND (reference sequence). The CDR3 is CASKVGAEAFF. As DNA, the CDR3 is TGTGCCAGTAAAGTAGGCGCTGAAGCTTTCTTT. Full variable domain (rest looked up from reference TRBV19 and TRBJ1-1): DGGITQSPKYLFRKEGQNVTLSCEQNLNHDAMYWYRQDPGQGLRLIYYSQIVNDFQKGDIAEGYSVSREKKESFPLTVTSAQKNPTAFYLCASKVGAEAFFGQGTRLTVV.